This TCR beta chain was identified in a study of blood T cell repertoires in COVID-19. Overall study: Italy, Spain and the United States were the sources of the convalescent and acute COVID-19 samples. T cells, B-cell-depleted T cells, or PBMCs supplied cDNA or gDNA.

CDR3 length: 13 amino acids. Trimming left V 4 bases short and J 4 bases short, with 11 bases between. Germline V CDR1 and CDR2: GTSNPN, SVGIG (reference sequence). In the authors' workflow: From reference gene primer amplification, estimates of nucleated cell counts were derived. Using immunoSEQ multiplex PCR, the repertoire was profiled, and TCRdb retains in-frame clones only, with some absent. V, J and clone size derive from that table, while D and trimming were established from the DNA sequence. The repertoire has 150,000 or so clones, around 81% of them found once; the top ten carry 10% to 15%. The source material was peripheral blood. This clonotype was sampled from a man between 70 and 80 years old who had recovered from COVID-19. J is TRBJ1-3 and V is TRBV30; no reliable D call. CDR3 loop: CAWTNVIGNTIYF. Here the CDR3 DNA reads TGTGCCTGGACTAACGTAATCGGAAACACCATATATTTT.